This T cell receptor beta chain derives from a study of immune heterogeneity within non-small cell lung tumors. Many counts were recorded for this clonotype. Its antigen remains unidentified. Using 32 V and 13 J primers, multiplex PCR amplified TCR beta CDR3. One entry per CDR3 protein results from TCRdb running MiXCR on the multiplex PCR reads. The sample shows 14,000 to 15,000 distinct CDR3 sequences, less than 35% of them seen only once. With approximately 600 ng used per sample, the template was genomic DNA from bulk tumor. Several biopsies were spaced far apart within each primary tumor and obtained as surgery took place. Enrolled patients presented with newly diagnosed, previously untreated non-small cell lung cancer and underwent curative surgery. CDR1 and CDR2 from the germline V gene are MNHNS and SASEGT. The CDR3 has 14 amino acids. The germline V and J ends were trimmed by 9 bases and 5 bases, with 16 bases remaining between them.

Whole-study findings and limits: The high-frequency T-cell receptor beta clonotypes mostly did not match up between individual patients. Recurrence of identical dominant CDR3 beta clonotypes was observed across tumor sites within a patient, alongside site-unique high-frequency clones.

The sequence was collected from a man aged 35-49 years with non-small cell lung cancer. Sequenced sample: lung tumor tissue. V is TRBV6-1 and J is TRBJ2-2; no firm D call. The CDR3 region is CASHPATGTGELFF. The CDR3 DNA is TGTGCCAGTCACCCGGCTACTGGGACCGGGGAGCTGTTTTTT.